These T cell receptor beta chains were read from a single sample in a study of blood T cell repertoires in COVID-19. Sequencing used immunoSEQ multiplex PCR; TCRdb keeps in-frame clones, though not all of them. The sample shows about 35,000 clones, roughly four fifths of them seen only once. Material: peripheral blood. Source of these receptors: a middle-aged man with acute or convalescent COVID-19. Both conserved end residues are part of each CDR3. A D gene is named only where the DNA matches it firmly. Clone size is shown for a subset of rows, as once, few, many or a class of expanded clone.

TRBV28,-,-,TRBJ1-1,CASSSQQGLNTEAFF,TGTGCCAGCAGTTCCCAACAGGGTTTGAACACTGAAGCTTTCTTT
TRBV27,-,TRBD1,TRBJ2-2,CASSLGTGTGELFF,TGTGCCAGCAGCCTCGGGACAGGGACCGGGGAGCTGTTTTTT
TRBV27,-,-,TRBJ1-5,CASSYKSSNQPQHF,TGTGCCAGCAGTTATAAATCTAGCAATCAGCCCCAGCATTTT
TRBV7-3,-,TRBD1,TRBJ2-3,CASSPPGTVDTQYF,TGTGCCAGCAGCCCTCCCGGGACAGTGGATACGCAGTATTTT
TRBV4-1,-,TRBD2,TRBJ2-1,CASSQDGSGGPYNEQFF,TGCGCCAGCAGCCAAGATGGAAGCGGGGGACCTTACAATGAGCAGTTCTTC
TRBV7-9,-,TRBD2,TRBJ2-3,CASISTSLSPTDTQYF,TGTGCCAGCATTTCGACTAGCTTGTCCCCCACAGATACGCAGTATTTT
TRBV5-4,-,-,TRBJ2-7,CASSRFASPYEQYF,TGTGCCAGCAGCCGGTTTGCCTCCCCCTACGAGCAGTACTTC
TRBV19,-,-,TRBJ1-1,CASSISDTEAFF,TGTGCCAGTTCTATATCGGACACTGAAGCTTTCTTT
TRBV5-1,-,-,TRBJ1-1,CASSLDPGDTEAFF,TGCGCCAGCAGCTTGGACCCGGGGGACACTGAAGCTTTCTTT
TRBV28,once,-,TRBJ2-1,CASSLDNRIYNEQFF,TGTGCCAGCAGTTTAGACAACAGAATCTACAATGAGCAGTTCTTC
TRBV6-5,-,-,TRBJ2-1,CASSYAGGLHNEQFF,TGTGCCAGCAGTTACGCGGGCGGACTACATAATGAGCAGTTCTTC
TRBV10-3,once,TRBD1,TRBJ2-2,CAISVPGTGVTGELFF,TGTGCCATCAGTGTGCCGGGGACAGGAGTTACCGGGGAGCTGTTTTTT
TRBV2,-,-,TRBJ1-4,CASREVTNEKLFF,TGTGCCAGCAGAGAGGTTACTAATGAAAAACTGTTTTTT
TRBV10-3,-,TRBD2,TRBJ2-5,CAITPGLAGVETQYF,TGTGCCATCACCCCGGGACTAGCGGGAGTTGAGACCCAGTACTTC
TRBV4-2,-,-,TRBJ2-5,CASSQGAGAGETQYF,TGTGCCAGCAGCCAAGGGGCGGGGGCCGGGGAGACCCAGTACTTC
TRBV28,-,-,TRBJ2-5,CASSSTVPRETQYF,TGTGCCAGCAGTTCGACAGTCCCCCGGGAGACCCAGTACTTC
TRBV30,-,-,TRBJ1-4,CAWRWDISEKLFF,TGTGCCTGGAGGTGGGACATCTCGGAAAAACTGTTTTTT
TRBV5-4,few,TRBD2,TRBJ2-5,CASSLDGRETQYF,TGTGCCAGCAGCTTGGACGGGAGGGAGACCCAGTACTTC
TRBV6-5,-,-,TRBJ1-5,CASRTTGKAQHF,TGTGCCAGCAGAACCACAGGGAAAGCCCAGCATTTT
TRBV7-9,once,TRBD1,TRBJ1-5,CASSHAGRGMDQPQHF,TGTGCCAGCAGCCACGCGGGCAGGGGGATGGATCAGCCCCAGCATTTT
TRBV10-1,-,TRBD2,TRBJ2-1,CASSEDEGLAGDNEQFF,TGCGCCAGCAGTGAAGACGAGGGACTAGCGGGAGACAATGAGCAGTTCTTC
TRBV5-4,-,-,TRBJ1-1,CASSFTGFPEAFF,TGTGCCAGCAGCTTTACCGGGTTCCCTGAAGCTTTCTTT
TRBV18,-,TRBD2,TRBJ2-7,CASSPPVIESDSFSGRTYEQYF,TGTGCCAGCTCACCACCCGTTATTGAATCGGACAGTTTTAGCGGGAGGACCTACGAGCAGTACTTC
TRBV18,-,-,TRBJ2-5,CASSPPGLLQETQYF,TGTGCCAGCTCACCCCCCGGACTGCTACAAGAGACCCAGTACTTC
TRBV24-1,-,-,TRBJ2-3,CATSPGRGPTDTQYF,TGTGCCACCAGTCCCGGCAGGGGTCCTACAGATACGCAGTATTTT
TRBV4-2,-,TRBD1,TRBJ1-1,CASSPSDREKNTEAFF,TGTGCCAGCAGCCCCTCGGACAGGGAAAAGAACACTGAAGCTTTCTTT